Each of the 8 T cell receptor beta chains below was sequenced from the same sample in a study of T cell responses to AZD1222 COVID-19 vaccine. Method: immunoSEQ multiplex PCR; TCRdb's copy keeps in-frame clones and lacks some. The table lists about 99,000 clones, 70% to 90% of them singletons, with around 2.7% in the top ten. Source: peripheral blood, taken on day 0 of AZD1222 vaccination. These receptors came from an adult in good health.

This chain connects TRBV6-1 to TRBJ1-2; 9 bases match TRBD1. The CDR3 totals 18 residues. The J segment lost 2 bases and the V segment lost 2 bases, leaving 12 bases of the junction unmatched. From germline, CDR1 is MNHNS and CDR2 SASEGT. CDR3: CASSERRTGAASNYGYTF. The CDR3 coding sequence is TGTGCCAGCAGTGAAAGGAGGACAGGGGCCGCCTCGAACTATGGCTACACCTTC.

This sequence joins TRBV6-5 and TRBJ1-3; weak D call: TRBD1 (6 bases). The germline gives CDR1 MNHEY, CDR2 SVGAGI. The CDR3 runs 16 residues. V lost 0 bases and J 3 bases, leaving 12 bases between the germline ends. This CDR3 is CASSYSWGGLGNTIYF. DNA of the CDR3: TGTGCCAGCAGTTACTCATGGGGGGGCCTTGGAAACACCATATATTTT.

The genes are TRBV4-1 and TRBJ2-2; the D call may be TRBD1 or TRBD2 (6 bases each). V dropped 2 bases and J dropped 6 bases, with 13 bases sitting between them. From germline, CDR1 is MGHRA and CDR2 YSYEKL. The CDR3 is made up of 15 amino acids. The CDR3 protein is CASSQLIGGPGELFF. CDR3 bases: TGCGCCAGCAGCCAACTAATTGGGGGGCCCGGGGAGCTGTTTTTT.

The J gene is TRBJ1-6, the V gene TRBV5-1, with D possibly TRBD1 on 5 matching bases. Trimming took 2 bases from V and 6 from J, leaving 9 bases between them. In germline, CDR1 is SGHRS, CDR2 YFSETQ. There are 14 residues in the CDR3. The CDR3 sequence is CASSFDGTNSPLHF. The CDR3 coding sequence is TGCGCCAGCAGCTTCGATGGGACTAATTCACCCCTCCACTTT.

This clone has a single count. V gene TRBV2 combines with J gene TRBJ1-2; 10 bases are a match to TRBD1. The germline CDR1 and CDR2 sequences are SNHLY and FYNNEI. The J segment lost 7 bases and the V segment lost 7 bases, leaving 9 bases of the junction unmatched. This CDR3 spans 14 amino acids. This CDR3 reads CASTARQGAGGYTF. For the CDR3, the DNA is TGTGCCAGCACCGCCCGACAGGGGGCAGGTGGCTACACCTTC. Complete variable domain (other parts from reference TRBV2 and TRBJ1-2): EPEVTQTPSHQVTQMGQEVILRCVPISNHLYFYWYRQILGQKVEFLVSFYNNEISEKSEIFDDQFSVERPDGSNFTLKIRSTKLEDSAMYFCASTARQGAGGYTFGSGTRLTVV.

The chain has TRBV12-3 or TRBV12-4 and TRBJ2-1; D not resolved. The CDR3 extends over 11 amino acids. Between the trimmed V and J ends, which lost 7 bases and 7 bases, there was a span of 8 bases. The CDR3, as DNA: TGTGCCAGCACCCAGCAGAATGAGCAGTTCTTC. It encodes CASTQQNEQFF.

The J gene is TRBJ2-5, the V gene TRBV9; D gene unclear. Trimming removed 1 base from V and 2 bases from J, with 9 bases in between. The CDR3 has 14 amino acids. Per germline, CDR1 SGDLS and CDR2 YYNGEE. CDR3 in DNA: TGTGCCAGCAGCGTATGGGGTAGGCAAGAGACCCAGTACTTC. It encodes CASSVWGRQETQYF.

The V and J genes are TRBV7-8 and TRBJ2-5; no clear D gene. This CDR3 spans 15 amino acids. V lost 6 bases to trimming and J lost 1 base, with 15 bases between them. The germline gives CDR1 SGHVS, CDR2 FQNEAQ. CDR3 DNA sequence: TGTGCCAGCAGTTCCCTACCCAAAAGCCAAGAGACCCAGTACTTC. This gives the protein CASSSLPKSQETQYF.